The 8 T cell receptor beta chains given below trace back to one sample, sequenced in a study of blood T cell repertoires in COVID-19. The repertoire was sequenced with immunoSEQ multiplex PCR; TCRdb's copy has only in-frame clones and lacks some. Of fewer than 130,000 clones listed, around 85% are singletons. Sequenced sample: peripheral blood. Receptor source: a man between 65 and 79 years old with active or convalescent COVID-19.

The chain couples TRBV4-1 to TRBJ2-3; no firm D call. The CDR3 is 13 amino acids. The V gene's germline CDR1 is MGHRA and CDR2 YSYEKL. Trimming stripped 3 bases from V and 1 base from J, with 5 bases between. The CDR3 loop is CASSQAGTDTQYF. The CDR3, as DNA: TGCGCCAGCAGCCAGGCGGGCACAGATACGCAGTATTTT.

The chain has TRBV3-1 (or the pseudogene TRBV3-2) and TRBJ2-7, with D possibly being TRBD1 (7 bases). The germline V gene has CDR1 LGHDT and CDR2 YNNKEL (reference sequence). The CDR3 spans 14 residues. Trimming pared 1 base from V and 5 bases from J, leaving 12 bases between. The DNA for the CDR3 is TGTGCCAGCAGCCAAGGGTCAGGGGGGAACGAGCAGTACTTC. Its protein product is CASSQGSGGNEQYF.

The chain couples TRBV3-1 (or the pseudogene TRBV3-2) to TRBJ2-1, with 9 bases lining up with TRBD2. V shed 1 base and J 8 bases; nucleotides not matched to a gene: 6. CDR1 is LGHDT and CDR2 is YNNKEL in the germline V gene (reference sequence). The CDR3 has 15 residues. For the CDR3, the DNA is TGTGCCAGCAGCCAAGGGAGGGTAGCGGGAGATGAGCAGTTCTTC. Encoded protein: CASSQGRVAGDEQFF.

This clone showed up just a few times. The chain links TRBV2 to TRBJ2-2; possible D gene TRBD2, 6 bases. V gave up 5 bases and J gave up 6 bases, with 7 bases separating them. Germline V gene sequence: CDR1 SNHLY, CDR2 FYNNEI. The CDR3 sequence is 12 residues long. CDR3 sequence reads: CASSRRAGELFF. CDR3 nucleotide sequence: TGTGCCAGCAGTAGGAGGGCCGGGGAGCTGTTTTTT. The whole variable domain, remainder taken from reference TRBV2 and TRBJ2-2, is EPEVTQTPSHQVTQMGQEVILRCVPISNHLYFYWYRQILGQKVEFLVSFYNNEISEKSEIFDDQFSVERPDGSNFTLKIRSTKLEDSAMYFCASSRRAGELFFGEGSRLTVL.

This clone was seen just once. The rearrangement links TRBV4-1 to TRBJ2-1, with 11 bases identical to TRBD2. CDR3 length equals 17 residues. Losses at the gene ends were 5 bases for V and 5 bases for J; bases not matched to a gene: 11. Germline V gene lookup returns CDR1 MGHRA and CDR2 YSYEKL. CDR3 protein: CASSASGTSGIDNEQFF. In nucleotides, the CDR3 is TGCGCCAGCAGCGCGTCCGGGACTAGCGGAATCGACAATGAGCAGTTCTTC.

This chain uses TRBV20-1 with TRBJ1-2; D gene unclear. Per germline, CDR1 DFQATT and CDR2 SNEGSKA (reference sequence). The CDR3 extends over 12 amino acids. Trimming removed 3 bases from V and 4 bases from J, with 9 bases in between. The CDR3 reads CSASPRFYGYTF. The CDR3 DNA reads TGCAGTGCTAGTCCCCGGTTCTATGGCTACACCTTC.

This chain uses TRBV10-3 with TRBJ1-5; TRBD1 is a possible D gene (6 bases). Trimming removed 10 bases from V and 2 bases from J, with 15 bases in between. This CDR3 is built from 14 residues. The germline CDR1 and CDR2 sequences are ENHRY and SYGVKD. The CDR3 sequence is CATGPGGGNQPQHF. CDR3 DNA: TGTGCCACGGGCCCGGGGGGCGGCAATCAGCCCCAGCATTTT.

This clone was picked up a small number of times. Other DNA sequences of this sample code for an identical CDR3. The rearrangement joins TRBV10-3 to TRBJ1-5; possibly TRBD1 for D (5 bases). Germline V CDR1 and CDR2: ENHRY, SYGVKD. This CDR3 spans 14 amino acids. Deletions cut 0 bases from V and 2 bases from J, with 5 bases between. The CDR3 region has the DNA TGTGCCATCAGTGAGTCAGGGGGCAATCAGCCCCAGCATTTT. Translation: CAISESGGNQPQHF.